Below, 5 T cell receptor beta chains from the same sample are listed, as sequenced in a study of T cells in Graves' hyperthyroidism and ophthalmopathy. Amplification targeted TCR beta CDR3 regions from RNA transcripts. The primer set for the first-round RT-PCR of the TCR CDR3 was HTBI. From the multiplex PCR reads, TCRdb called clonotypes with MiXCR, one entry per CDR3 protein. The sample lists hundreds of thousands of distinct CDR3 sequences; approximately 13% were seen once. The sample taken for sequencing was blood. The receptors derive from a young woman with Graves' hyperthyroidism.

This clonotype turned up a few times. This chain joins TRBV12-3 or TRBV12-4 and TRBJ1-3; no clear D gene. V dropped 2 bases and J dropped 5 bases, with 7 bases sitting between them. This CDR3 contains 13 residues. The CDR3 protein is CASSLRPRNTIYF. CDR3 sequence (DNA): TGTGCCAGCAGTTTAAGGCCTAGAAACACCATATATTTT.

This clonotype was seen ten or more times. The chain employs TRBV12-3 or TRBV12-4 and TRBJ1-6; TRBD1 might be the D (5 bases). This CDR3 comprises 12 residues. V lost 6 bases, J lost 8 bases, and 8 bases lay in between. In DNA form, the CDR3 reads TGTGCCAGCAGGCAACAGGATTCACCCCTCCACTTT. Its translation: CASRQQDSPLHF.

At least ten counts were recorded for this clonotype. V gene TRBV6-1 combines with J gene TRBJ1-1; TRBD1 matches 11 bases. Germline-derived CDR1 and CDR2 are MNHNS and SASEGT. J was trimmed by 8 bases and V by 3 bases; bases with no gene match: 8. The CDR3 sequence is 15 residues long. CDR3 nucleotides: TGTGCCAGCAGTGACCCGGGACAGGGGGAAGCGGAAGCTTTCTTT. It codes for CASSDPGQGEAEAFF.

In this sample, this clonotype turned up many times. This rearrangement joins TRBV6-1 to TRBJ2-1; 13 nucleotides align to TRBD2. The CDR3 runs to 17 residues. Germline trimming cut 4 bases from V and 4 bases from J; bases unmatched to any gene: 7. Germline V gene data show CDR1 as MNHNS and CDR2 as SASEGT. The DNA of the CDR3 is TGTGCCAGCAGTGGGACGGGACTAGCGGGGACTTACAATGAGCAGTTCTTC. Protein sequence: CASSGTGLAGTYNEQFF.

The table lists this clonotype with many counts. The chain recombines TRBV20-1 with TRBJ2-5; 10 positions match TRBD2. Germline V gives CDR1 DFQATT, CDR2 SNEGSKA (reference sequence). V trimming: 3 bases; J trimming: 1 base; junction bases outside the gene matches: 5. The CDR3 runs to 15 residues. The DNA of the CDR3 is TGCAGTGCTAGGCCTGGACTAGCGGTCCAAGAGACCCAGTACTTC. It encodes CSARPGLAVQETQYF.